The rows below give T cell receptor beta chains drawn from one sample of a study of blood T cell repertoires in COVID-19. The assay was immunoSEQ multiplex PCR, and TCRdb's table has in-frame clones only and misses some. The data show over 40,000 clones, approximately 86% seen once. Sequences were obtained from peripheral blood. The receptors were sampled from a woman older than 75 with acute or convalescent COVID-19. Both conserved end residues are part of each CDR3. The order of the fields is V gene, clone size, D gene, J gene, CDR3 protein, CDR3 DNA. D genes are given only for firm matches. Some rows have no size entry. The others give once, few or many, or a class for an expanded clone.

>TRBV29-1|-|-|TRBJ2-1
CSAPVGGAEGYNEQFF
TGCAGCGCCCCGGTTGGGGGGGCGGAAGGCTACAATGAGCAGTTCTTC
>TRBV11-2|-|-|TRBJ2-7
CASSLAAGQSYEQYF
TGTGCCAGCAGCTTAGCGGCGGGACAGAGCTACGAGCAGTACTTC
>TRBV6-5|-|TRBD1|TRBJ1-5
CASSSLGGQPQHF
TGTGCCAGCAGTTCTCTAGGGGGCCAGCCCCAGCATTTT
>TRBV19|few|TRBD1|TRBJ1-1
CASNSTGANTEAFF
TGTGCCAGTAATTCGACAGGGGCGAACACTGAAGCTTTCTTT
>TRBV27|-|-|TRBJ1-6
CASSFSQVKSPLHF
TGTGCCAGCAGTTTCTCGCAGGTTAAGTCACCCCTCCACTTT
>TRBV13|-|-|TRBJ2-2
CASSLGNGGHSTGELFF
TGTGCCAGCAGCTTAGGCAACGGGGGGCACTCCACCGGGGAGCTGTTTTTT
>TRBV2|-|TRBD2|TRBJ2-7
CASSDGGLAGSYEQYF
TGTGCCAGCAGTGATGGGGGACTAGCGGGGTCCTACGAGCAGTACTTC
>TRBV7-9|-|-|TRBJ1-2
CASISGQGLRYGYTF
TGTGCCAGCATCAGCGGGCAGGGACTTCGCTATGGCTACACCTTC
>TRBV7-9|-|TRBD1|TRBJ1-3
CASWGTGRGNTIYF
TGTGCCAGCTGGGGGACAGGGCGGGGAAACACCATATATTTT
>TRBV30|once|-|TRBJ1-2
CAWSGGAIGYTF
TGTGCCTGGAGCGGGGGGGCGATTGGCTACACCTTC
>TRBV5-4|-|TRBD1|TRBJ1-2
CASSTKGARYGYTF
TGTGCCAGCAGCACGAAGGGGGCTCGGTATGGCTACACCTTC
>TRBV27|few|TRBD1|TRBJ1-2
CASSLTGQYYGYTF
TGTGCCAGCAGTTTAACGGGACAGTACTATGGCTACACCTTC
>TRBV4-1|-|TRBD1|TRBJ1-3
CASSHPGQGNTIYF
TGCGCCAGCAGCCACCCGGGACAGGGAAACACCATATATTTT
>TRBV9|-|-|TRBJ1-3
CASSVDGGLKENTIYF
TGTGCCAGCAGCGTAGACGGGGGGCTGAAAGAAAACACCATATATTTT
>TRBV19|-|-|TRBJ2-3
CASSLRGADTQYF
TGTGCCAGTAGTCTCAGGGGGGCAGATACGCAGTATTTT
>TRBV12-3/TRBV12-4|-|TRBD1|TRBJ2-7
CASSPGGREQYF
TGTGCCAGCAGCCCAGGGGGCCGTGAGCAGTACTTC
>TRBV5-5|-|-|TRBJ2-2
CASSPGQNTGELFF
TGTGCCAGCAGCCCGGGACAGAACACCGGGGAGCTGTTTTTT
>TRBV11-2|-|-|TRBJ1-3
CASRQLIGNTIYF
TGTGCCAGCCGACAGCTGATTGGAAACACCATATATTTT
>TRBV7-9|-|-|TRBJ1-3
CASSPPPRLSGNTIYF
TGTGCCAGCAGCCCCCCGCCTAGGCTCTCTGGAAACACCATATATTTT
>TRBV5-1|-|TRBD2|TRBJ2-7
CASSGGTSLYEQYF
TGCGCCAGCAGCGGGGGGACTAGCTTGTACGAGCAGTACTTC
>TRBV27|-|TRBD1|TRBJ2-1
CASSLPDRGLVDEQFF
TGTGCCAGCAGTCTACCGGACAGGGGGCTTGTCGATGAGCAGTTCTTC
>TRBV4-1|once|-|TRBJ1-2
CASREMEGGGYTF
TGCGCCAGCAGGGAAATGGAGGGTGGAGGCTACACCTTC
>TRBV7-2|-|-|TRBJ2-3
CASSLETGTQYF
TGTGCCAGCAGCTTAGAGACGGGTACGCAGTATTTT
>TRBV5-1|-|-|TRBJ2-6
CASSLVAGGANVLTF
TGCGCCAGCAGCTTGGTGGCCGGGGGGGCCAACGTCCTGACTTTC
>TRBV6-5|-|TRBD1|TRBJ2-5
CASSPTGVRGETQYF
TGTGCCAGCAGTCCTACAGGGGTAAGAGGAGAGACCCAGTACTTC
>TRBV19|-|-|TRBJ1-2
CASTPVLNYGYTF
TGTGCCAGTACACCGGTTCTTAACTATGGCTACACCTTC
>TRBV29-1|-|-|TRBJ1-5
CSVRDTGQPQHF
TGCAGCGTCCGGGACACCGGGCAGCCCCAGCATTTT
>TRBV7-9|-|-|TRBJ1-1
CASSRQVMNTEAFF
TGTGCCAGCAGCCGACAGGTTATGAACACTGAAGCTTTCTTT
>TRBV7-8|-|TRBD1|TRBJ1-5
CASRRTGGGQPQHF
TGTGCCAGCAGGCGTACAGGGGGCGGTCAGCCCCAGCATTTT
>TRBV25-1|-|-|TRBJ1-3
CASSETGFTSGNTIYF
TGTGCCAGCAGTGAAACTGGTTTCACCTCTGGAAACACCATATATTTT
>TRBV30|-|-|TRBJ1-3
CAWSPGHSGNTIYF
TGTGCCTGGAGCCCGGGACATTCTGGAAACACCATATATTTT
>TRBV5-1|-|TRBD1|TRBJ2-7
CASSYLPGTGGSYEQYF
TGCGCCAGCAGCTATCTCCCAGGGACAGGGGGGAGCTACGAGCAGTACTTC
>TRBV7-2|-|TRBD2|TRBJ2-1
CASSFGGAGLNEQFF
TGTGCCAGCAGCTTCGGGGGGGCCGGTCTCAATGAGCAGTTCTTC
>TRBV7-2|-|TRBD1|TRBJ1-2
CASSLSHLTGPNGYTF
TGTGCCAGCAGCTTATCCCATTTGACAGGGCCCAATGGCTACACCTTC
>TRBV2|-|-|TRBJ1-4
CASSYRATNEKLFF
TGTGCCAGCAGTTATCGTGCAACTAATGAAAAACTGTTTTTT
>TRBV29-1|-|TRBD1|TRBJ1-1
CSVGQGKTEAFF
TGCAGCGTTGGACAGGGAAAGACTGAAGCTTTCTTT
>TRBV11-2|-|TRBD1|TRBJ2-7
CASSPSTGIEQYF
TGTGCCAGCAGCCCGTCGACAGGGATCGAGCAGTACTTC
>TRBV5-1|-|TRBD1|TRBJ1-4
CASSLSTGANEKLFF
TGCGCCAGCAGCTTATCGACAGGGGCTAATGAAAAACTGTTTTTT
>TRBV19|-|TRBD1|TRBJ1-1
CASSIRGQGVTEAFF
TGTGCCAGTAGTATACGGGGACAGGGGGTCACTGAAGCTTTCTTT
>TRBV10-3|few|TRBD1|TRBJ2-1
CAISEAGQGHNEQFF
TGTGCCATCAGTGAGGCGGGACAGGGTCACAATGAGCAGTTCTTC
>TRBV5-8|-|TRBD1|TRBJ1-2
CASSLELTGGGYTF
TGTGCCAGCAGCTTGGAATTGACAGGGGGCGGCTACACCTTC
>TRBV19|-|-|TRBJ1-1
CASSRLMNTEAFF
TGTGCCAGTAGCCGACTCATGAACACTGAAGCTTTCTTT
>TRBV3-1/TRBV3-2|-|-|TRBJ1-6
CASSRSQTANNSPLHF
TGTGCCAGCAGCCGATCCCAGACAGCCAATAATTCACCCCTCCACTTT